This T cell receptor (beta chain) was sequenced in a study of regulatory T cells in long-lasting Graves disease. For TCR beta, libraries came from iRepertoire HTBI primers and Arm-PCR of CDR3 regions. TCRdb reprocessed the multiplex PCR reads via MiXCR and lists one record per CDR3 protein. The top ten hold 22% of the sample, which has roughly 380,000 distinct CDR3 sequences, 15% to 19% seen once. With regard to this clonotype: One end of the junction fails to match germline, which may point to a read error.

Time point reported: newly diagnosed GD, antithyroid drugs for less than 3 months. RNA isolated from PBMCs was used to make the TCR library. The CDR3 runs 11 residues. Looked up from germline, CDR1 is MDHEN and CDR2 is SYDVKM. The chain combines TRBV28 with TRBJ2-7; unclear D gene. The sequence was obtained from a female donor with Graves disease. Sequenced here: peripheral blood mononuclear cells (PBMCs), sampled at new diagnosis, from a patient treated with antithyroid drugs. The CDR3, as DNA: TGTGCCAGCGGTTTTGAATACGAGCAGTACTTC. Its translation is CASGFEYEQYF.